The 8 T cell receptor beta chains given below trace back to one sample, sequenced in a study of T cells after yellow fever vaccination. Via MiXCR, TCRdb re-called the 5' RACE reads, giving one row per CDR3 protein. Of roughly 250,000 distinct CDR3 sequences in the sample, 13% are singletons; the top ten hold around 0.55%. The input for sequencing was CD4+ T cells sorted from PBMCs, taken 45 days after the yellow fever booster vaccination. These receptors originate from a man aged 30 to 39 who received the YFV17D yellow fever vaccine.

This clonotype occurred a few times. V and J are TRBV5-1 and TRBJ2-7; D gene uncertain. This CDR3 contains 13 residues. The V gene lost 1 base and the J gene lost 4 bases, with 9 bases spanning the gap. Germline V gene sequence: CDR1 SGHRS, CDR2 YFSETQ. This CDR3 reads CASSLNLDYEQYF. CDR3 bases: TGCGCCAGCAGCTTGAACCTAGATTACGAGCAGTACTTC.

As concerns this clonotype: One end of the junction varies from germline; a read error may be responsible. This chain joins TRBV20-1 and TRBJ2-3, with D unresolved. This CDR3 has 12 residues. Germline loops: CDR1 DFQATT, CDR2 SNEGSKA (reference sequence). The CDR3 loop reads CSARDATDTQYF. As DNA, the CDR3 is TGCAGTGCAAGAGACGCCACAGATACGCAGTATTTT.

This clonotype came up many times. The rearrangement links TRBV11-2 to TRBJ2-2; 7 bases are a match to TRBD2. The CDR3 runs to 16 residues. The V gene end was trimmed by 10 bases and the J gene end by 4 bases; junction bases not matched to a gene: 15. The germline CDR1 and CDR2 sequences are SGHAT and FQNNGV. As DNA, the CDR3 is TGTGCCACCACGTCAGTCAACGGGAGGTTCACCGGGGAGCTGTTTTTT. This encodes CATTSVNGRFTGELFF.

The V call is TRBV12-3 or TRBV12-4, the J call TRBJ2-5; 7 nucleotides match TRBD1. CDR3 length equals 13 residues. Germline trimming cut 4 bases from V and 2 bases from J; bases unmatched to any gene: 1. As DNA, the CDR3 is TGTGCCAGCAGTTGGGGACAGCAAGAGACCCAGTACTTC. This codes for CASSWGQQETQYF.

The chain carries TRBV20-1 and TRBJ2-2; D might be TRBD1 or TRBD2, each matching 5 bases. Germline CDR1 DFQATT, CDR2 SNEGSKA (reference sequence). The CDR3 covers 13 residues. V was clipped by 4 bases and J by 2 bases, with 8 bases between them. Written as DNA, the CDR3 is TGCAGTGCTACCCGGGACAACACCGGGGAGCTGTTTTTT. This codes for CSATRDNTGELFF.

The rearrangement uses TRBV29-1 and TRBJ2-5; possibly TRBD1 or TRBD2 for D (5 bases each). This CDR3 region has 12 residues. The V end lost 4 bases, the J end lost 5 bases, and 11 bases lay between the germline ends. Germline V gene lookup returns CDR1 SQVTM and CDR2 ANQGSEA. CDR3 sequence: CSVAGPVETQYF. The CDR3, as DNA: TGCAGCGTTGCGGGGCCGGTTGAGACCCAGTACTTC. The full variable domain, with the rest looked up from reference TRBV29-1 and TRBJ2-5, is SAVISQKPSRDICQRGTSLTIQCQVDSQVTMMFWYRQQPGQSLTLIATANQGSEATYESGFVIDKFPISRPNLTFSTLTVSNMSPEDSSIYLCSVAGPVETQYFGPGTRLLVL.

This clonotype was picked up a small number of times. This sequence joins TRBV10-3 and TRBJ2-1, with D maybe TRBD1 (6 bases). Trimming stripped 8 bases from V and 6 bases from J, with 14 bases between. CDR3 length equals 13 residues. Per germline, CDR1 ENHRY and CDR2 SYGVKD. CDR3 sequence (DNA): TGTGCCATCGGCCAGGGGTCTCCCAATGAGCAGTTCTTC. Protein: CAIGQGSPNEQFF.

The chain is built from TRBV7-2 and TRBJ2-3, with 7 bases aligning to TRBD2. V trimming: 5 bases; J trimming: 5 bases; junction bases outside the gene matches: 7. CDR3 length: 14 residues. Germline CDR1 and CDR2: SGHTA and FQGNSA. The DNA for the CDR3 is TGTGCCAGCAGCCCAGCTCGCGGGAGAGATACGCAGTATTTT. As protein: CASSPARGRDTQYF. Drawing the rest from reference TRBV7-2 and TRBJ2-3, the complete variable domain is GAGVSQSPSNKVTEKGKDVELRCDPISGHTALYWYRQSLGQGLEFLIYFQGNSAPDKSGLPSDRFSAERTGGSVSTLTIQRTQQEDSAVYLCASSPARGRDTQYFGPGTRLTVL.